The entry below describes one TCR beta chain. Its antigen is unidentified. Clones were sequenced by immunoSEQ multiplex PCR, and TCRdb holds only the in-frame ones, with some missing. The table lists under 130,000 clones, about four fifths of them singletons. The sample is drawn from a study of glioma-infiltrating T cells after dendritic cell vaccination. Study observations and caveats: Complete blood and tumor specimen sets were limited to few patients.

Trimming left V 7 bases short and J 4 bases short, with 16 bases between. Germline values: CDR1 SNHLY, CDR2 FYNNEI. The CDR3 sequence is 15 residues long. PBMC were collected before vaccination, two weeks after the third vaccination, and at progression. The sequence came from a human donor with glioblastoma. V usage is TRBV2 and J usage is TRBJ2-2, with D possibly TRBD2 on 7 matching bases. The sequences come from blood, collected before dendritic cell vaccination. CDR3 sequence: CASNQGGGGTGELFF. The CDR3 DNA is TGTGCCAGCAACCAAGGAGGGGGGGGCACCGGGGAGCTGTTTTTT.